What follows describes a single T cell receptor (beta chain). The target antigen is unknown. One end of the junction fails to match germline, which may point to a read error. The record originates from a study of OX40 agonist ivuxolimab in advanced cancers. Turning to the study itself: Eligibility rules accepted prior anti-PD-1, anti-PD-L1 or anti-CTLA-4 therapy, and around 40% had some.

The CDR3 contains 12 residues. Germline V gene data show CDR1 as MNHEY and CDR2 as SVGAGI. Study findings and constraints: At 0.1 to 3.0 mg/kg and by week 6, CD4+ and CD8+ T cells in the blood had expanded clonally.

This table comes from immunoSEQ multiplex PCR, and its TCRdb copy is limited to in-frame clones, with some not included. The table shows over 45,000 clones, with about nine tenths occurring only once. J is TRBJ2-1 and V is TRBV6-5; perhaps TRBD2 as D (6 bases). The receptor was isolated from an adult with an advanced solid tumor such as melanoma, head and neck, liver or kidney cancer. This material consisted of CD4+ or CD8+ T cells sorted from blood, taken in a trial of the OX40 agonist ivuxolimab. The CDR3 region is CASSPTGTAPIF. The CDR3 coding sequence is TGTGCCAGCAGTCCGACCGGGACTGCCCCGATCTTC.